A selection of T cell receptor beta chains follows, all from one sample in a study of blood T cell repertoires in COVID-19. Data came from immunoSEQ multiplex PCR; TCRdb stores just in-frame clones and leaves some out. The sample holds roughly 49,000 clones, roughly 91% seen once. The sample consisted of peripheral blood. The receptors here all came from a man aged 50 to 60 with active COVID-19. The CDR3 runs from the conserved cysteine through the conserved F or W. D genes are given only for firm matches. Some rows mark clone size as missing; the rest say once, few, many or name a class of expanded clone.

CASSQARDRGKLFF,TGTGCCAGCAGCCAAGCGCGGGACCGGGGAAAACTGTTTTTT,TRBV3-1/TRBV3-2,.,TRBJ1-4,.
CSVAKIAGGTGELFF,TGCAGCGTTGCTAAAATAGCGGGAGGGACCGGGGAGCTGTTTTTT,TRBV29-1,TRBD2,TRBJ2-2,.
CVAGGSYNEQFF,TGTGTGGCGGGGGGCTCCTACAATGAGCAGTTCTTC,TRBV6-5,TRBD2,TRBJ2-1,.
CSSDSLVFF,TGCAGCTCCGACTCCCTTGTGTTTTTT,TRBV29-1,.,TRBJ1-4,.
CATSREAGVNSPLHF,TGTGCCACCAGCAGAGAGGCAGGTGTTAATTCACCCCTCCACTTT,TRBV15,.,TRBJ1-6,.
CASSPTSGSYFGTDTQYF,TGTGCCAGCAGTCCTACTAGCGGGAGTTACTTTGGCACAGATACGCAGTATTTT,TRBV6-6,TRBD2,TRBJ2-3,once
CASALRRTSGGAGDTQYF,TGTGCTAGTGCTCTCAGGAGGACTAGCGGGGGGGCCGGAGATACGCAGTATTTT,TRBV12-5,TRBD2,TRBJ2-3,.
CASSLGPSLNRGGPNEKLFF,TGTGCCAGCAGCTTAGGTCCGTCTCTTAACAGGGGGGGACCTAATGAAAAACTGTTTTTT,TRBV7-6,TRBD1,TRBJ1-4,.
CASSLALVRQGGETQYF,TGTGCCAGCAGCTTGGCCCTAGTGCGACAGGGTGGAGAGACCCAGTACTTC,TRBV5-4,TRBD1,TRBJ2-5,.
CASSLGSLRGNTEAFF,TGTGCCAGCAGCTTGGGATCTCTTCGGGGGAACACTGAAGCTTTCTTT,TRBV5-6,.,TRBJ1-1,.
CASSPRSSGANVLTF,TGTGCCAGCAGCCCCCGTTCCTCTGGGGCCAACGTCCTGACTTTC,TRBV3-1/TRBV3-2,.,TRBJ2-6,.
CATSREPGQVNTEAFF,TGTGCCACCAGCAGAGAACCGGGACAGGTTAACACTGAAGCTTTCTTT,TRBV15,TRBD1,TRBJ1-1,.
CATSRGTGRSPLHF,TGTGCCACCAGCAGAGGGACAGGTCGATCACCCCTCCACTTT,TRBV15,TRBD1,TRBJ1-6,.
CASSLDRGDREQFF,TGCGCCAGCAGCCTGGACAGGGGTGATCGAGAGCAGTTCTTC,TRBV5-1,TRBD1,TRBJ2-1,few
CASSLGTGEQYF,TGTGCCAGCAGCCTTGGGACAGGCGAGCAGTACTTC,TRBV5-6,TRBD1,TRBJ2-7,.
CASRIAGGLDTQYF,TGTGCCAGCAGGATCGCGGGGGGGCTGGATACGCAGTATTTT,TRBV6-5,TRBD2,TRBJ2-3,.
CASSRRGGGETQYF,TGTGCCAGCAGCCGTCGCGGGGGGGGAGAGACCCAGTACTTC,TRBV14,TRBD2,TRBJ2-5,.
CASSRGQSTGEKLFF,TGTGCCAGCAGTAGAGGACAGTCCACGGGTGAAAAACTGTTTTTT,TRBV6-2/TRBV6-3,.,TRBJ1-4,.
CASSVGGFGNTIYF,TGTGCCAGCAGCGTAGGAGGGTTTGGAAACACCATATATTTT,TRBV9,.,TRBJ1-3,.
CASSPLMDWEQFF,TGTGCCAGCTCACCCTTAATGGACTGGGAGCAGTTCTTC,TRBV18,.,TRBJ2-1,once
CASSELRDYNEQFF,TGCGCCAGCAGTGAACTCCGGGACTACAATGAGCAGTTCTTC,TRBV10-2,.,TRBJ2-1,once
CASQPGLAGGREQYF,TGTGCCAGCCAACCGGGACTAGCGGGGGGGCGCGAGCAGTACTTC,TRBV2,TRBD2,TRBJ2-7,.
CASSLIGTGNTEAFF,TGTGCCAGCTCGCTCATCGGGACAGGGAACACTGAAGCTTTCTTT,TRBV18,TRBD1,TRBJ1-1,.
CASSGSSTGELFF,TGTGCCAGCAGCGGATCTAGCACCGGGGAGCTGTTTTTT,TRBV9,.,TRBJ2-2,once
CASSQLADTEAFF,TGTGCCAGCAGCCAACTGGCAGACACTGAAGCTTTCTTT,TRBV3-1/TRBV3-2,.,TRBJ1-1,once
CASSPWGTGSVGEKLFF,TGTGCCAGCAGCCCCTGGGGGACAGGGTCAGTTGGTGAAAAACTGTTTTTT,TRBV9,TRBD1,TRBJ1-4,few
CASSQDLNTEAFF,TGTGCCAGCAGCCAAGACCTTAACACTGAAGCTTTCTTT,TRBV3-1/TRBV3-2,.,TRBJ1-1,.
CASRPGPGEKLFF,TGTGCCAGCAGACCCGGGCCGGGGGAAAAACTGTTTTTT,TRBV2,.,TRBJ1-4,.
CASSLQGGTEAFF,TGTGCCAGCAGTTTACAGGGTGGCACTGAAGCTTTCTTT,TRBV12-3/TRBV12-4,.,TRBJ1-1,.
CASSYLLETGDGYTF,TGTGCCAGCAGCTACCTTTTAGAGACAGGGGACGGCTACACCTTC,TRBV4-2,TRBD1,TRBJ1-2,.
CASRADSSPLHF,TGTGCCAGCAGAGCGGACAGCTCACCCCTCCACTTT,TRBV12-3/TRBV12-4,.,TRBJ1-6,.
CASSQKGRTGALNEKLFF,TGCGCCAGCAGCCAAAAGGGGAGGACAGGGGCGCTTAATGAAAAACTGTTTTTT,TRBV4-1,TRBD1,TRBJ1-4,.
CASSASAGVWEQYF,TGTGCCAGCAGCGCCTCAGCGGGGGTATGGGAGCAGTACTTC,TRBV7-2,TRBD2,TRBJ2-7,.
CASMGGKETQYF,TGTGCCAGCATGGGAGGAAAAGAGACCCAGTACTTC,TRBV2,.,TRBJ2-5,.
CASSFAQITYEQYF,TGTGCCAGCAGCTTTGCACAGATCACCTACGAGCAGTACTTC,TRBV7-9,.,TRBJ2-7,.
CASSERGDTEAFF,TGTGCCAGCAGTGAACGGGGAGACACTGAAGCTTTCTTT,TRBV6-1,.,TRBJ1-1,.
CASSHGSLNEQFF,TGTGCCAGCAGTCACGGGAGTCTCAATGAGCAGTTCTTC,TRBV6-6,.,TRBJ2-1,once
CASSLGGTANYGYTF,TGCGCCAGCAGCTTGGGGGGCACCGCAAACTATGGCTACACCTTC,TRBV5-1,.,TRBJ1-2,.
CASPRRRPDPNEKLFF,TGTGCCAGCCCCCGGCGCAGGCCCGATCCTAATGAAAAACTGTTTTTT,TRBV21-1,.,TRBJ1-4,once
CASSIGLGELFF,TGTGCCAGTAGTATAGGACTGGGGGAGCTGTTTTTT,TRBV19,.,TRBJ2-2,.
CATSAGGSKTQYF,TGTGCCACCAGTGCAGGGGGTTCAAAGACCCAGTACTTC,TRBV24-1,TRBD1,TRBJ2-5,.
CASSPPGAGELFF,TGTGCCAGCTCACCACCCGGGGCCGGGGAGCTGTTTTTT,TRBV18,.,TRBJ2-2,.
CASSPASAGQPQHF,TGTGCCAGCAGTCCTGCCTCGGCAGGCCAGCCCCAGCATTTT,TRBV7-2,.,TRBJ1-5,.
CASSSGSRPGGQETQYF,TGTGCCAGCAGCTCGGGGTCCCGTCCCGGGGGCCAAGAGACCCAGTACTTC,TRBV7-2,.,TRBJ2-5,.
CASSFAVNGETQYF,TGTGCCAGCAGCTTCGCTGTTAACGGGGAGACCCAGTACTTC,TRBV9,.,TRBJ2-5,.
CASSALTTPYNSPLHF,TGTGCCAGCAGTGCCTTAACGACTCCATATAATTCACCCCTCCACTTT,TRBV2,.,TRBJ1-6,.
CASSLMDLTYNEQFF,TGTGCCAGCAGCTTAATGGACTTGACCTACAATGAGCAGTTCTTC,TRBV7-9,.,TRBJ2-1,.
CASSEQGASGELFF,TGTGCCAGCAGTGAACAGGGGGCGTCCGGGGAGCTGTTTTTT,TRBV2,TRBD1,TRBJ2-2,.
CASSLAGGFNQPQHF,TGTGCCAGCAGCTTAGCAGGGGGATTCAATCAGCCCCAGCATTTT,TRBV7-9,.,TRBJ1-5,.
CASSGDYYEQYF,TGCGCCAGCAGTGGCGACTACTACGAGCAGTACTTC,TRBV10-2,.,TRBJ2-7,.
CASSSTSGPQETQYF,TGTGCCAGCAGTTCGACTAGCGGCCCTCAAGAGACCCAGTACTTC,TRBV28,TRBD2,TRBJ2-5,.
CSASGTGGETQYF,TGCAGTGCTAGTGGGACAGGGGGCGAGACCCAGTACTTC,TRBV20-1,TRBD1,TRBJ2-5,once
CASSPGVGATAGELFF,TGTGCCAGCTCACCAGGAGTTGGCGCCACGGCCGGGGAGCTGTTTTTT,TRBV18,.,TRBJ2-2,.
CASSQRGFQETQYF,TGTGCCAGCTCACAACGGGGGTTCCAAGAGACCCAGTACTTC,TRBV18,.,TRBJ2-5,.
CASSEDRYQPQHF,TGTGCCAGCAGTGAAGACAGGTATCAGCCCCAGCATTTT,TRBV2,.,TRBJ1-5,.
CASSPRALGDYGYTF,TGTGCCAGCTCCCCCAGGGCCCTAGGAGACTATGGCTACACCTTC,TRBV18,.,TRBJ1-2,.
CASSLFGSGKNIQYF,TGTGCCAGCAGCCTCTTTGGATCAGGCAAAAACATTCAGTACTTC,TRBV5-6,.,TRBJ2-4,.